This TCR beta chain originates from a study of T cell responses to AZD1222 COVID-19 vaccine (dated by TCRdb to about 2021). For the wider study: A total of about 230 trial participants underwent TCR sequencing, of whom 200 to 220 received two doses of AZD1222 and about 25 received two doses of the MenACWY control vaccine. Enrollment into the trials was organized by age into subgroups of 18-55, 56-69 and 70-plus years, and those subgroups contained roughly 160, 29 and 62 TCR-sequenced participants, respectively. Here is what the overall study found, with its caveats: Epitopes outside the regions mutated in the B.1.351 and B.1.1.7 variants were reportedly recognized by nearly half of the unique spike-specific TCRs. No day 14 peak-response samples were available, so repertoires were characterized only after the peak T cell response. The vaccine-associated CD4 TCRs covered the entire spike protein, and the dominant responses fell in regions 160-218 and 743-854. Spike-specific TCR breadth and depth rose significantly after two AZD1222 doses compared with day 0 and with MenACWY recipients. Participants were mostly white British and included more females than males, and it was suggested by the authors that clonal diversity may have been underestimated. Conclusions about previously exposed vaccinees are limited, since just 5 or 6 AZD1222 recipients were seropositive for SARS-CoV-2 at baseline. The 56-69-year group was small, and its depth increase did not reach significance, likely because of low power.

Trimmed from V: 1 base; trimmed from J: 10 bases; junction bases lacking a gene match: 5. The germline V gene (reference sequence) provides CDR1 LGHDT and CDR2 YNNKEL. The CDR3 measures 14 amino acids from cysteine to phenylalanine. Just CDR3 DNA is preserved here, 42 bases in frame from base 1. What the time point label conveys for this sample: about 28 days (+/-7) after the second vaccine dose. AZD1222 recipients whose second dose came at about 4 weeks and those whose second dose came at about 12 weeks were combined into one group, since spike-specific TCR depth and breadth did not differ between the two schedules. Samples from vaccinated people were obtained from the UK trials COV001 and COV002, which included a single-blind randomized controlled phase 2/3 trial of AZD1222 (ChAdOx1 nCoV-19) in healthy adults. For TCRbeta chain sequencing, PBMC samples from trial participants were taken at day 0 and at day 28 after the second dose.

The CDR3 regions of human TCRbeta chains were analyzed by immunosequencing. The study's processing was this. Repertoire TCRs were matched against a reference library of SARS-CoV-2-specific TCRs generated with the MIRA antigen-specificity platform. Breadth was defined as the fraction of unique TCRs that were SARS-CoV-2-associated. Depth was defined as the fraction of total T cells that were SARS-CoV-2-associated. Using the MIRA data, every spike-specific TCR was mapped to the spike region that the TCR reacted to and assigned to either a CD4 or a CD8 class. Log10-transformed breadth and depth values were compared by one-way ANOVA with Sidak's multiple comparisons tests. TCRdb re-hosts the immuneACCESS table, in-frame sequences only. Its copies lack some clones; in the studies checked, an unresolved V gene accounts for under half of them, and the cause for the rest is not known. That table gives V, J and clone size, and the DNA gave D and trimming. The sample data list around 150,000 clones, and 80% to 95% of these were observed just once. About 6.5% of the sample comes from the top ten.

With respect to this clone: Its antigen remains undetermined. No much larger clonotype is one base removed from it; base qualities were not supplied.

The chain is assembled from TRBV3-1 (or the pseudogene TRBV3-2) and TRBJ2-5; TRBD2 lines up with 11 middle nucleotides. This sequence was found in an adult who received the AZD1222 COVID-19 vaccine. Sequences were derived from peripheral blood, sampled 28 days after the second AZD1222 dose. The bases are TGTGCCAGCAGCCAAGCACTAGCGGGGGCCGACCAGTACTTC. Translated, it gives CASSQALAGADQYF.